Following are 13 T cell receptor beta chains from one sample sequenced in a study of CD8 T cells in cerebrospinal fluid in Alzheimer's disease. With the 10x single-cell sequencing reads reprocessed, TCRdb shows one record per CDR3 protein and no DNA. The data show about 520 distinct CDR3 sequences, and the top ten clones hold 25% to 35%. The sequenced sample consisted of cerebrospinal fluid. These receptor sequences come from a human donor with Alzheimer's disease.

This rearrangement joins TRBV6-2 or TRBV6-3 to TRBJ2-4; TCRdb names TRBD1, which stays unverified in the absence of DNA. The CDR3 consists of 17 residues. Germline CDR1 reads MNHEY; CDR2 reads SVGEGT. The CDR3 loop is CASSFADRYRAKNIQYF.

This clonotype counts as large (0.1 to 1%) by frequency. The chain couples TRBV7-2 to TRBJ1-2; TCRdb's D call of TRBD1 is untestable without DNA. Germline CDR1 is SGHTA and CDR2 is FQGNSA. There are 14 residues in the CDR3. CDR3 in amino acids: CASSSDRTVWSYTF. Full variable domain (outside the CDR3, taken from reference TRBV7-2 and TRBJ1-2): GAGVSQSPSNKVTEKGKDVELRCDPISGHTALYWYRQSLGQGLEFLIYFQGNSAPDKSGLPSDRFSAERTGGSVSTLTIQRTQQEDSAVYLCASSSDRTVWSYTFGSGTRLTVV.

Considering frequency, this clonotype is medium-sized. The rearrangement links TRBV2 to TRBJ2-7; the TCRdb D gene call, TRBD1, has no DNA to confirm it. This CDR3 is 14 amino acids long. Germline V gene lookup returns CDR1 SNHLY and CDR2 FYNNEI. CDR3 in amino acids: CASRSGTGAYEQYF.

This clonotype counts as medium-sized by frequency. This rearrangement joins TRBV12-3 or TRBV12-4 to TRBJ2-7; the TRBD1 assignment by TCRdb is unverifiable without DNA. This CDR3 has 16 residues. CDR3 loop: CASSSLAGTGGYEQYF.

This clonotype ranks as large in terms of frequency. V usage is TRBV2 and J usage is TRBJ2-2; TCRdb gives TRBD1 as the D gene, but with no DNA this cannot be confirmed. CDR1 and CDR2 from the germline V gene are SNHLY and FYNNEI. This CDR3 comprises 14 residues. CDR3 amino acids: CASRGQGQLGELFF.

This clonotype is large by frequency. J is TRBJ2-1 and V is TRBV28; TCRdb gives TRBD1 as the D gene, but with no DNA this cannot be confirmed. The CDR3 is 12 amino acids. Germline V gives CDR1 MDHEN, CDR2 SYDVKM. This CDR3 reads CASRGARNEQFF.

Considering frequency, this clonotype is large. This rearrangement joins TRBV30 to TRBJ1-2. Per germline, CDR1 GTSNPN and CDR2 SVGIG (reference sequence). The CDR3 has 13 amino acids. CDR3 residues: CAWSETGPFGYTF.

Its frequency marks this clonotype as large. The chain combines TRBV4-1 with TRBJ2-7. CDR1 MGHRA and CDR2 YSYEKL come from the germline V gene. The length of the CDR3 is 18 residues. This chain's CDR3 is CASSQELGYGGSSYEQYF.

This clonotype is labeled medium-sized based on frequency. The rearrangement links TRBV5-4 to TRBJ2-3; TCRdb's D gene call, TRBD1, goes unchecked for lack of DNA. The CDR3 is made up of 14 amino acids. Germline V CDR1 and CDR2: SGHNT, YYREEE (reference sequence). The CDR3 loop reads CASSPGTDTDTQYF.

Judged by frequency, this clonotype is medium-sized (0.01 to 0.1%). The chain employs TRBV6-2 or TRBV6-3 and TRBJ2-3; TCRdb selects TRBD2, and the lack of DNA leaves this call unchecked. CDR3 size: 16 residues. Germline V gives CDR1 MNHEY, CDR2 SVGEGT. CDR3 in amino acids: CASSSAGQGRADTQYF.

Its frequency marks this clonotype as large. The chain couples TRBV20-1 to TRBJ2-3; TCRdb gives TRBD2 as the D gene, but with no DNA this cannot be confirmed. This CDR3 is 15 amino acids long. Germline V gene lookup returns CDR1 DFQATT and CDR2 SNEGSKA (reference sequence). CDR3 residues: CSATGETSYTDTQYF.

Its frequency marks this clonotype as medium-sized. CDR3 in amino acids: CSAGLSTDTQYF. The V call is TRBV20-1, the J call TRBJ2-3; absent DNA, TCRdb's TRBD2 call cannot be checked. The germline V gene encodes CDR1 DFQATT and CDR2 SNEGSKA (reference sequence). CDR3 length: 12 amino acids.

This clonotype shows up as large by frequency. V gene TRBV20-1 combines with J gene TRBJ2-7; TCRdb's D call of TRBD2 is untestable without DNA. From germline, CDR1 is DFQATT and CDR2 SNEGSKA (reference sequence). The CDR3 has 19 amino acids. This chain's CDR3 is CSASMDAAGGETSSYEQYF.